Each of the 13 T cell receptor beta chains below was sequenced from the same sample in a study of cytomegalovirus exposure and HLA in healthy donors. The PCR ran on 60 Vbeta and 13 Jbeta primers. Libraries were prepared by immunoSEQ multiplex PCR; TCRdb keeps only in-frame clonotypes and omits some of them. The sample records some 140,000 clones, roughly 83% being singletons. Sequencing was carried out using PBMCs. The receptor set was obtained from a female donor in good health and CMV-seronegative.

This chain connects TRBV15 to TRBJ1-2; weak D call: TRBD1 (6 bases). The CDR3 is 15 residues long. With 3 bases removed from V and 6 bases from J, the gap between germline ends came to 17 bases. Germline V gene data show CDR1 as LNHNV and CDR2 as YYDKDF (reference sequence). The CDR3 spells CATSSRTERWHGYTF. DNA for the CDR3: TGTGCCACCAGCAGTAGGACAGAACGGTGGCATGGCTACACCTTC.

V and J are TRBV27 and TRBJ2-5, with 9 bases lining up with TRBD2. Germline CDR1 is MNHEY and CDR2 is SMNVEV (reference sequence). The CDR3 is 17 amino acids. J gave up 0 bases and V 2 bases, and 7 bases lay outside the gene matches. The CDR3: CASSLIWSGGYQETQYF. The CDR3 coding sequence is TGTGCCAGCAGTTTAATTTGGAGCGGGGGGTACCAAGAGACCCAGTACTTC.

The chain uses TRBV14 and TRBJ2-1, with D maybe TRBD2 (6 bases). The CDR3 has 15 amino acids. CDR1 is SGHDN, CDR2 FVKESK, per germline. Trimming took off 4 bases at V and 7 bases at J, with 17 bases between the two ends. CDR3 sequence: CASSPLNAGSNEQFF. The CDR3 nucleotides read TGTGCCAGCAGCCCCCTTAATGCGGGGTCTAATGAGCAGTTCTTC.

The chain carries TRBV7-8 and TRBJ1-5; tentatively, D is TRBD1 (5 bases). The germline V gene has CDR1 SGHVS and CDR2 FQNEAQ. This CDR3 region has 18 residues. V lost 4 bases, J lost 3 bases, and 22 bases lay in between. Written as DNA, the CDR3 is TGTGCCAGCAGCTACAGTGGTGGGGCTAGGGCCCTCAATCAGCCCCAGCATTTT. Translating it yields CASSYSGGARALNQPQHF.

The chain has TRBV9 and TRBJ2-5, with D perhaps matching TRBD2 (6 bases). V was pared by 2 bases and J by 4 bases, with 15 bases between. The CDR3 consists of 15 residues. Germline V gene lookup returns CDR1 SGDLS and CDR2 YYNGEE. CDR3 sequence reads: CASSVSDGGRETQYF. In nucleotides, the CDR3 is TGTGCCAGCAGCGTTTCAGATGGGGGGAGAGAGACCCAGTACTTC.

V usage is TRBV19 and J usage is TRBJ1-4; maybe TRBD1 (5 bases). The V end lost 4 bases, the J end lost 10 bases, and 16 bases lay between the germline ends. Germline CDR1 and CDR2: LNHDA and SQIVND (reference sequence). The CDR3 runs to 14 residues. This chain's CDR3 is CASSTRTNRGKLFF. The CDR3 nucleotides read TGTGCCAGTAGTACGAGGACAAATCGAGGAAAACTGTTTTTT.

In DNA form, the CDR3 reads TGTGCCAGCAGTTTAGTAGCGGGGGGGCTCGGGACCCAGTACTTC. Its protein is CASSLVAGGLGTQYF. The chain couples TRBV28 to TRBJ2-5, with 11 bases lining up with TRBD2. Per germline, CDR1 MDHEN and CDR2 SYDVKM. CDR3 length equals 15 residues. V gave up 2 bases and J gave up 7 bases; unmatched junction bases: 6.

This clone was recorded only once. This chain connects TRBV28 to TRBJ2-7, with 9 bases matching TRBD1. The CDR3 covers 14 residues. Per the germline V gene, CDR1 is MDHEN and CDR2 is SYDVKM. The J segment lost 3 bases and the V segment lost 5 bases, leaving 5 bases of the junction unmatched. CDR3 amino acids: CASSKTGGNYEQYF. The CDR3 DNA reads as TGTGCCAGCAGTAAGACAGGGGGTAACTACGAGCAGTACTTC.

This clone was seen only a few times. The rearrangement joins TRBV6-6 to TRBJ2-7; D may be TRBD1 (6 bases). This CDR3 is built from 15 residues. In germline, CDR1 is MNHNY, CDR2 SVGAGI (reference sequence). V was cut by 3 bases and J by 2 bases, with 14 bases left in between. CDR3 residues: CASSYNQGRPYEQYF. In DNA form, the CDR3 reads TGTGCCAGCAGTTATAACCAGGGGAGACCCTACGAGCAGTACTTC.

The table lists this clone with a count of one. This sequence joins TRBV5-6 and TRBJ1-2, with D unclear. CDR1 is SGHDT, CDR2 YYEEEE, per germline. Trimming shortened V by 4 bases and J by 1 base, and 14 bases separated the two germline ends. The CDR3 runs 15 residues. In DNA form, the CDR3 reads TGTGCCAGCAGCCAGAAGTGGAGCTATAACTATGGCTACACCTTC. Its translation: CASSQKWSYNYGYTF.

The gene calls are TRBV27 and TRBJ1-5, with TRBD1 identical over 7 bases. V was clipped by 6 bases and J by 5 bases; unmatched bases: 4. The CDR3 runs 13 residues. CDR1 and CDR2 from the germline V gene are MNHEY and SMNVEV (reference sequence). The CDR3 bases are TGTGCCAGCAGCCACAGGGGCGATCAGCCCCAGCATTTT. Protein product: CASSHRGDQPQHF.

The CDR3 is CASSFRALSGHSYNEQFF. CDR3 sequence (DNA): TGTGCCAGCAGTTTCCGGGCCCTCAGCGGCCATTCCTACAATGAGCAGTTCTTC. The V gene is TRBV27, the J gene TRBJ2-1, with a weak D call TRBD2 (5 bases). Looked up from germline, CDR1 is MNHEY and CDR2 is SMNVEV (reference sequence). V lost 3 bases and J 1 base, leaving 19 bases between the germline ends. The CDR3 has 18 amino acids.

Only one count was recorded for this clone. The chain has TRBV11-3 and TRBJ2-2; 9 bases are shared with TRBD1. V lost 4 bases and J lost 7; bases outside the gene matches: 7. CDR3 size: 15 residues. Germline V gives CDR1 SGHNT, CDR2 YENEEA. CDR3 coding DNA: TGTGCCAGCAGCTCAAGGGACAGGGATGACGGGGAGCTGTTTTTT. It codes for CASSSRDRDDGELFF.